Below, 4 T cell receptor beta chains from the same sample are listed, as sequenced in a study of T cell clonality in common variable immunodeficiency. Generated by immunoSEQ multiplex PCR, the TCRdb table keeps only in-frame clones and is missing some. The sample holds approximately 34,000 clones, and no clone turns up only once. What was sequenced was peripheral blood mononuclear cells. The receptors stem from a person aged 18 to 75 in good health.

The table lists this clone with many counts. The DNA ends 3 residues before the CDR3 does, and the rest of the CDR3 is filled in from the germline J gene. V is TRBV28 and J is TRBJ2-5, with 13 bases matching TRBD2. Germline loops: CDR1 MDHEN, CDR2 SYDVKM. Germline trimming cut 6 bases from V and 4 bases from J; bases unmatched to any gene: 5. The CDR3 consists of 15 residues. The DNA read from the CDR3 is TGTGCCAGCAGCTCCGGACTAGCGGGAGTAGAGACC. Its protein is CASSSGLAGVET. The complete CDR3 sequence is CASSSGLAGVETQYF.

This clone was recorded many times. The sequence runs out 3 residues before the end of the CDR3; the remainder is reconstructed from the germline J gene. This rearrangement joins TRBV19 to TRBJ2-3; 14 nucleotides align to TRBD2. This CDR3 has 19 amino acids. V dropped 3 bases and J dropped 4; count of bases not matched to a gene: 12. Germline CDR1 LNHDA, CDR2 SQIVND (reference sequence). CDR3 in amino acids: CASSMIIGLAGGKADTQYF. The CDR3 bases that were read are TGTGCCAGTAGTATGATCATTGGACTAGCGGGAGGAAAGGCAGATACG.

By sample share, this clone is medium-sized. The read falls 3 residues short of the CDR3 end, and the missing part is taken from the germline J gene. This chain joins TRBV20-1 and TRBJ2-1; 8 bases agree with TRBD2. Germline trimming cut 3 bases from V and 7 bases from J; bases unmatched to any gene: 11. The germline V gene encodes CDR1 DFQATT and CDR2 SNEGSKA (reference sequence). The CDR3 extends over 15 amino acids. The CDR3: CSARDGAGDENEQFF. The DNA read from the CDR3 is TGCAGTGCTAGGGACGGAGCGGGAGACGAGAATGAG.

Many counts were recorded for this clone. CDR3 loop: CASSPGEKLFF. Incomplete CDR3 DNA: TGTGCCAGCAGTCCAGGGGAAAAA. V usage is TRBV2 and J usage is TRBJ1-4; D may be TRBD1 (5 bases). The observed sequence ends 3 residues before the CDR3 terminus, with the missing tail filled in from the germline J gene. V lost 5 bases and J 8 bases, leaving 6 bases between the germline ends. CDR1 SNHLY and CDR2 FYNNEI come from the germline V gene. This CDR3 is 11 amino acids long.